A selection of T cell receptor beta chains follows, all from one sample in a study of human T cells and chemical hapten exposure. One entry per CDR3 protein, called by TCRdb with MiXCR from the RACE reads. The table has over 70,000 distinct CDR3 sequences, 11% seen once. The sample was whole blood, taken in connection with sensitization to the hapten diphenylcyclopropenone (DPC). The receptors here all came from a woman aged 30 to 39 with alopecia areata. Some clones in this sample may be carry-over from other donors' samples. CDR3s include the opening cysteine and the closing phenylalanine or tryptophan. The order of the fields is clone size, V gene, J gene, D gene, CDR3 protein, CDR3 DNA. D genes are given only for firm matches. The size entry is marked missing in some rows and otherwise reads once, few, many or a size class.

size: .
V: TRBV20-1
J: TRBJ2-1
D: TRBD2
CDR3: CSAPAGYNEQFF
DNA: TGCAGTGCTCCAGCGGGGTACAATGAGCAGTTCTTC

size: few
V: TRBV12-3/TRBV12-4
J: TRBJ1-4
D: .
CDR3: CASGGSSREKLFF
DNA: TGTGCCAGCGGAGGTTCCAGTCGGGAAAAACTGTTTTTT

size: many
V: TRBV10-3
J: TRBJ2-7
D: .
CDR3: CAISGTDGSYEQYF
DNA: TGTGCCATCAGTGGGACAGACGGCTCCTACGAGCAGTACTTC

size: many
V: TRBV28
J: TRBJ1-3
D: .
CDR3: CASSLFAANGNTIYF
DNA: TGTGCCAGCAGTTTATTCGCCGCAAACGGAAACACCATATATTTT

size: few
V: TRBV20-1
J: TRBJ2-7
D: .
CDR3: CSPSRDPTYEQYF
DNA: TGCAGTCCTAGCCGGGACCCAACCTACGAGCAGTACTTC

size: many
V: TRBV24-1
J: TRBJ2-6
D: .
CDR3: CATSDPLGANVLTF
DNA: TGTGCCACCAGTGATCCCTTGGGGGCCAACGTCCTGACTTTC

size: .
V: TRBV14
J: TRBJ2-6
D: TRBD1
CDR3: CASSQLGQYMAGANVLTF
DNA: TGTGCCAGCAGCCAACTGGGACAGTATATGGCTGGGGCCAACGTCCTGACTTTC

size: few
V: TRBV29-1
J: TRBJ2-1
D: TRBD2
CDR3: CSVLGLAGTVYNEQFF
DNA: TGCAGCGTGTTGGGACTAGCGGGAACAGTCTACAATGAGCAGTTCTTC

size: few
V: TRBV28
J: TRBJ1-5
D: .
CDR3: CASRLRGLQPQHF
DNA: TGTGCCAGCAGACTGAGGGGCTTACAGCCCCAGCATTTT

size: few
V: TRBV11-2
J: TRBJ2-5
D: .
CDR3: CASSLVQRQETQYF
DNA: TGTGCCAGCAGCTTAGTACAAAGACAAGAGACCCAGTACTTC

size: many
V: TRBV6-5
J: TRBJ1-1
D: TRBD1
CDR3: CASRTGTVTEAFF
DNA: TGTGCCAGCAGGACAGGGACCGTGACTGAAGCTTTCTTT

size: .
V: TRBV6-2/TRBV6-3
J: TRBJ1-2
D: .
CDR3: CASSDTGNYGYTF
DNA: TGTGCCAGCAGTGATACAGGGAACTATGGCTACACCTTC

size: few
V: TRBV18
J: TRBJ2-5
D: TRBD2
CDR3: CASSPLAGALETQYF
DNA: TGTGCCAGCTCACCGCTAGCGGGGGCCCTAGAGACCCAGTACTTC

size: few
V: TRBV30
J: TRBJ1-1
D: .
CDR3: CAWRITGSAGAEAFF
DNA: TGTGCCTGGAGAATCACAGGGTCGGCTGGGGCGGAAGCTTTCTTT

size: many
V: TRBV7-9
J: TRBJ1-5
D: TRBD1
CDR3: CASSSNRDSVNQPQHF
DNA: TGTGCCAGCAGCTCAAACCGGGACAGTGTCAATCAGCCCCAGCATTTT

size: .
V: TRBV18
J: TRBJ1-1
D: .
CDR3: CASSPPRANTEAFF
DNA: TGTGCCAGCTCACCACCCAGGGCGAACACTGAAGCTTTCTTT

size: few
V: TRBV20-1
J: TRBJ2-7
D: .
CDR3: CSADPGKSPYEQYF
DNA: TGCAGTGCTGACCCCGGGAAATCCCCCTACGAGCAGTACTTC

size: many
V: TRBV30
J: TRBJ2-7
D: .
CDR3: CAWSGYEQYF
DNA: TGTGCCTGGAGTGGTTACGAGCAGTACTTC

size: many
V: TRBV20-1
J: TRBJ2-3
D: TRBD2
CDR3: CSARNSGRGTDTQYF
DNA: TGCAGTGCTAGAAATAGCGGGCGCGGCACAGATACGCAGTATTTT

size: many
V: TRBV6-2/TRBV6-3
J: TRBJ2-1
D: TRBD1
CDR3: CASSYRDSYNEQFF
DNA: TGTGCCAGCAGTTACCGGGACAGTTACAATGAGCAGTTCTTC

size: few
V: TRBV6-2/TRBV6-3
J: TRBJ2-5
D: TRBD2
CDR3: CASSPRGGRASAETQYF
DNA: TGTGCCAGCAGTCCGCGGGGCGGGAGGGCCTCTGCGGAGACCCAGTACTTC

size: few
V: TRBV20-1
J: TRBJ2-7
D: TRBD1
CDR3: CSARRDREEYEQYF
DNA: TGCAGTGCTAGACGGGACAGGGAGGAGTACGAGCAGTACTTC

size: many
V: TRBV7-9
J: TRBJ1-1
D: .
CDR3: CASSALGQNTEAFF
DNA: TGTGCCAGCAGCGCGCTGGGGCAGAACACTGAAGCTTTCTTT

size: many
V: TRBV6-1
J: TRBJ2-3
D: TRBD2
CDR3: CASSEALAGADTQYF
DNA: TGTGCCAGCAGTGAAGCACTAGCGGGGGCAGATACGCAGTATTTT

size: few
V: TRBV29-1
J: TRBJ2-7
D: .
CDR3: CSPFGERDGESYEQYF
DNA: TGCAGCCCTTTCGGGGAAAGGGACGGGGAGTCCTACGAGCAGTACTTC

size: many
V: TRBV27
J: TRBJ1-5
D: .
CDR3: CASSHGWEGVGNQPQHF
DNA: TGTGCCAGCAGTCACGGTTGGGAGGGTGTCGGCAATCAGCCCCAGCATTTT

size: .
V: TRBV29-1
J: TRBJ2-2
D: .
CDR3: CSARSGNTGELFF
DNA: TGCAGCGCTCGGTCGGGTAACACCGGGGAGCTGTTTTTT

size: many
V: TRBV20-1
J: TRBJ2-1
D: .
CDR3: CSASPMPGQRNSYNEQFF
DNA: TGCAGTGCTAGTCCAATGCCGGGACAACGAAACTCCTACAATGAGCAGTTCTTC

size: many
V: TRBV11-2
J: TRBJ2-2
D: .
CDR3: CASSFQGLNTGELFF
DNA: TGTGCCAGCAGCTTTCAGGGGCTGAACACCGGGGAGCTGTTTTTT

size: .
V: TRBV7-2
J: TRBJ1-4
D: .
CDR3: CASSEVTNEKLFF
DNA: TGTGCCAGCAGCGAAGTCACTAATGAAAAACTGTTTTTT

size: .
V: TRBV6-1
J: TRBJ1-2
D: .
CDR3: CASSASFSHGYTF
DNA: TGTGCCAGCAGTGCCTCCTTTTCTCATGGCTACACCTTC

size: many
V: TRBV2
J: TRBJ1-1
D: .
CDR3: CANSRGGMNTEAFF
DNA: TGTGCCAACTCGCGGGGGGGGATGAACACTGAAGCTTTCTTT

size: many
V: TRBV27
J: TRBJ2-1
D: TRBD2
CDR3: CASSFNSGSFYNEQFF
DNA: TGTGCCAGCAGTTTTAATAGCGGGAGCTTCTACAATGAGCAGTTCTTC

size: few
V: TRBV29-1
J: TRBJ2-7
D: TRBD1
CDR3: CSVIGQGSYEQYF
DNA: TGCAGCGTGATCGGACAGGGAAGCTACGAGCAGTACTTC

size: few
V: TRBV12-3/TRBV12-4
J: TRBJ1-5
D: .
CDR3: CASSLATGEQPQHF
DNA: TGTGCCAGCAGTTTAGCTACCGGGGAGCAGCCCCAGCATTTT

size: few
V: TRBV24-1
J: TRBJ1-1
D: .
CDR3: CTTSAGHSHTEAFF
DNA: TGTACCACCTCGGCCGGGCACAGCCACACTGAAGCTTTCTTT

size: .
V: TRBV30
J: TRBJ1-4
D: TRBD1
CDR3: CAWSTGVGNEKLFF
DNA: TGTGCCTGGAGTACAGGGGTGGGTAATGAAAAACTGTTTTTT

size: many
V: TRBV23-1
J: TRBJ1-2
D: .
CDR3: CASIPHRTAVVSLLYGYTF
DNA: TGCGCCAGCATTCCACACCGGACGGCGGTCGTCTCGCTCCTCTATGGCTACACCTTC

size: many
V: TRBV28
J: TRBJ2-6
D: TRBD1
CDR3: CASRSDRGAGANVLTF
DNA: TGTGCCAGCAGATCCGACAGGGGCGCTGGGGCCAACGTCCTGACTTTC

size: few
V: TRBV7-2
J: TRBJ2-7
D: .
CDR3: CASSRPNSLYEQYF
DNA: TGTGCCAGCAGCCGCCCGAATAGCCTCTACGAGCAGTACTTC

size: few
V: TRBV25-1
J: TRBJ2-1
D: TRBD2
CDR3: CASSIAGTTERNEQFF
DNA: TGTGCCAGCAGCATAGCCGGGACTACCGAAAGGAATGAGCAGTTCTTC

size: .
V: TRBV9
J: TRBJ2-2
D: .
CDR3: CASTGITGELFF
DNA: TGTGCCAGCACCGGTATCACCGGGGAGCTGTTTTTT

size: .
V: TRBV5-1
J: TRBJ1-3
D: TRBD1
CDR3: CASSLLGQGRNTIYF
DNA: TGCGCCAGCAGCTTGCTGGGACAGGGTAGAAACACCATATATTTT

size: .
V: TRBV28
J: TRBJ1-1
D: .
CDR3: CASVPASNTEAFF
DNA: TGTGCCAGCGTACCGGCCTCGAACACTGAAGCTTTCTTT

size: many
V: TRBV28
J: TRBJ1-2
D: .
CDR3: CASSFPGINYGYTF
DNA: TGTGCCAGCAGTTTCCCAGGCATTAACTATGGCTACACCTTC

size: many
V: TRBV5-1
J: TRBJ2-1
D: .
CDR3: CASSLDPGKSSYNEQFF
DNA: TGCGCCAGCAGCTTGGACCCCGGGAAGAGCTCCTACAATGAGCAGTTCTTC

size: .
V: TRBV12-3/TRBV12-4
J: TRBJ1-1
D: .
CDR3: CASSLVRGTEAFF
DNA: TGTGCCAGCAGTTTAGTCAGGGGCACTGAAGCTTTCTTT

size: many
V: TRBV12-3/TRBV12-4
J: TRBJ2-2
D: TRBD2
CDR3: CASRPQRGGQSGELFF
DNA: TGTGCCAGCAGGCCCCAGCGGGGGGGCCAATCCGGGGAGCTGTTTTTT

size: many
V: TRBV11-2
J: TRBJ1-1
D: .
CDR3: CASSFNVMNTEAFF
DNA: TGTGCCAGCAGCTTTAACGTCATGAACACTGAAGCTTTCTTT

size: many
V: TRBV7-6
J: TRBJ2-1
D: TRBD2
CDR3: CASSKNQREGQFF
DNA: TGTGCCAGTTCCAAAAATCAGCGGGAGGGGCAGTTCTTC

size: few
V: TRBV20-1
J: TRBJ2-5
D: .
CDR3: CSARDSAGERMEETQYF
DNA: TGCAGTGCTAGAGATTCGGCAGGGGAGAGAATGGAGGAGACCCAGTACTTC

size: many
V: TRBV30
J: TRBJ2-1
D: .
CDR3: CAWSVQLYNEQFF
DNA: TGTGCCTGGAGTGTACAGCTTTACAATGAGCAGTTCTTC